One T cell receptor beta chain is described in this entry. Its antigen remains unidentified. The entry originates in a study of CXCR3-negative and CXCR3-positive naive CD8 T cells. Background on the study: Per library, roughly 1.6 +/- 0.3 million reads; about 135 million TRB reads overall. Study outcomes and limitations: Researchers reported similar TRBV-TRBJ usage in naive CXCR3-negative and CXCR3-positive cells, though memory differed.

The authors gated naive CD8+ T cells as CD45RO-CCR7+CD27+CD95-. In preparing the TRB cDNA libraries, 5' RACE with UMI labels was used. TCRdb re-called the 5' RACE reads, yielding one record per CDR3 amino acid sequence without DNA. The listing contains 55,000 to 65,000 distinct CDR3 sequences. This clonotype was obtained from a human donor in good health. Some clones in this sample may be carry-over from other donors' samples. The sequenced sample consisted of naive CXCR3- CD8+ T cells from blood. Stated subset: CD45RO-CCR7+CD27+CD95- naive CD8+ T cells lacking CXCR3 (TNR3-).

CDR3 sequence: CASSETTSYEQYF. This chain uses TRBV12-3 or TRBV12-4 with TRBJ2-7; TCRdb designates TRBD2, a call that cannot be tested without DNA. The CDR3 is 13 residues long.